This T cell receptor (beta chain) was found in a study of cytomegalovirus exposure and HLA in healthy donors. Study findings and constraints: Relative to the approximately 660-donor mean, N-insertions were reportedly fewer in an Asian-associated ancestry cluster in a later analysis. Cytomegalovirus-associated status was assigned to around 160 TCR beta chains.

Vbeta (60) and Jbeta (13) primers were used in the PCR. Sequencing used immunoSEQ multiplex PCR; TCRdb keeps in-frame clones, though not all of them. The sample includes about 200,000 clones. A word on this clone: The antigen is not known.

The receptor comes from a boy aged 5-17 years in good health and CMV-seronegative. The sample was PBMCs.

For the CDR3, the DNA is TGTGCCTGGCTAGCGGGTTACGAGCAGTACTTC. It is translated as CAWLAGYEQYF. The chain recombines TRBV30 with TRBJ2-7, with 8 bases lining up with TRBD2. V was clipped by 5 bases and J by 4 bases; unmatched bases: 1. This CDR3 spans 11 amino acids. Germline V gene data show CDR1 as GTSNPN and CDR2 as SVGIG (reference sequence).